This entry lists 20 T cell receptor beta chains sequenced from one sample in a study of vaccination effects on CD4 cells after COVID-19. CD4+ T cells specific for antigen were expanded with viral peptide pools by the ViraFEST assay before sequencing. It was after more than nine days of culture that CD4+ T cells were isolated. PCR showed that the person got SARS-CoV-2 infection at some point between March and December 2020. Libraries were prepared by immunoSEQ multiplex PCR; TCRdb keeps only in-frame clonotypes and omits some of them. The table lists 24,000 or so clones, 77% of them singletons. These receptors' antigens are unknown. Here the sequenced sample was CD4+ T cells from PBMCs cultured with HCoV-NL63 spike peptides, taken before COVID-19 vaccination. These receptors were collected from a human donor who had a prior SARS-CoV-2 infection.

The table lists this clone with a few counts. The V gene is TRBV14, the J gene TRBJ1-1; no clear D. V was trimmed by 4 bases and J by 6 bases, leaving 21 bases between them. The CDR3 has 16 amino acids. CDR1 is SGHDN and CDR2 is FVKESK in the germline V gene. CDR3 in DNA: TGTGCCAGCAGCCTCCCGGGCCAACTGACGGACGCTGAAGCTTTCTTT. This gives the protein CASSLPGQLTDAEAFF. The full variable domain, in which reference TRBV14 and TRBJ1-1 provide the parts outside the CDR3, is EAGVTQFPSHSVIEKGQTVTLRCDPISGHDNLYWYRRVMGKEIKFLLHFVKESKQDESGMPNNRFLAERTGGTYSTLKVQPAELEDSGVYFCASSLPGQLTDAEAFFGQGTRLTVV.

The chain has TRBV18 and TRBJ1-5; possible D gene TRBD1, 5 bases. This CDR3 has 14 amino acids. From germline, CDR1 is KGHSH and CDR2 LQKENI. V lost 6 bases, J lost 4 bases, and 13 bases lay in between. Here the CDR3 DNA reads TGTGCCAGCTCCCCGGGACTGACAAATCAGCCCCAGCATTTT. This encodes CASSPGLTNQPQHF.

This chain's CDR3 is CASSFEHRGYGYTF. The CDR3, as DNA: TGCGCCAGCAGCTTCGAGCACAGGGGGTATGGCTACACCTTC. The rearrangement links TRBV5-1 to TRBJ1-2, with 8 positions matching TRBD1. Germline CDR1 and CDR2: SGHRS and YFSETQ. The CDR3 length is 14 residues. J gave up 5 bases and V 2 bases, and 5 bases lay outside the gene matches.

This chain's CDR3 is CASSRTLSGANVLTF. The CDR3 DNA reads TGTGCCAGCAGCCGCACCCTATCTGGGGCCAACGTCCTGACTTTC. The chain joins TRBV3-1 (or the pseudogene TRBV3-2) to TRBJ2-6; no definite D call. V was cut by 4 bases and J by 1 base, with 8 bases left in between. CDR1 LGHDT and CDR2 YNNKEL come from the germline V gene (reference sequence). The CDR3 loop spans 15 amino acids.

The gene calls are TRBV7-2 and TRBJ2-7; 8 nucleotides agree with TRBD1. CDR1 and CDR2 (germline): SGHTA, FQGNSA. There are 15 residues in the CDR3. Trimming removed 5 bases from V and 6 bases from J; junction bases left unmatched: 12. The CDR3, as DNA: TGTGCCAGCAGCCAAAGGATGCAGGGGGCCTCCGAGCAGTACTTC. This codes for CASSQRMQGASEQYF.

The chain combines TRBV5-1 with TRBJ2-3; a possible D gene is TRBD2 (7 bases). This CDR3 comprises 16 residues. With 0 bases removed from V and 6 bases from J, the gap between germline ends came to 17 bases. Germline V CDR1 and CDR2: SGHRS, YFSETQ. CDR3 in DNA: TGCGCCAGCAGCTTGGCCGGAGGGGGGGCGATGGATACGCAGTATTTT. Its protein is CASSLAGGGAMDTQYF.

The rearrangement joins TRBV20-1 to TRBJ2-7, with a weak D call TRBD1 (6 bases). Germline V gene data show CDR1 as DFQATT and CDR2 as SNEGSKA (reference sequence). This CDR3 has 11 amino acids. Trimming removed 3 bases at V and 6 bases at J, with 9 bases between. In DNA form, the CDR3 reads TGCAGTGCTAGCAGGGGCGGCGAGCAGTACTTC. Its translation is CSASRGGEQYF.

The V call is TRBV7-8, the J call TRBJ2-7; 10 bases line up with TRBD2. This CDR3 comprises 15 residues. Germline V gene lookup returns CDR1 SGHVS and CDR2 FQNEAQ. With V trimmed by 5 bases and J by 3 bases, 7 bases remained unmatched. The chain's CDR3 is CASSRIAGGIYEQYF. CDR3 DNA: TGTGCCAGCAGCAGAATAGCGGGAGGTATCTACGAGCAGTACTTC.

V gene TRBV2 combines with J gene TRBJ1-3, with D possibly being TRBD1 (6 bases). V lost 5 bases and J lost 0, with 8 bases in between. The CDR3 is made up of 14 amino acids. Germline CDR1 reads SNHLY; CDR2 reads FYNNEI. Written as DNA, the CDR3 is TGTGCCAGCAGTACAGGGAGCTCTGGAAACACCATATATTTT. Residues: CASSTGSSGNTIYF.

The chain combines TRBV2 with TRBJ1-5; D is unclear. Germline V CDR1 and CDR2: SNHLY, FYNNEI. V was trimmed by 2 bases and J by 1 base, leaving 6 bases between them. The CDR3 covers 14 residues. CDR3 nucleotide sequence: TGTGCCAGCAGTGAACGGGAAAGCAATCAGCCCCAGCATTTT. Amino acids: CASSERESNQPQHF.

The chain combines TRBV5-5 with TRBJ2-2, with 8 bases lining up with TRBD2. The CDR3 is 18 residues long. With 4 bases clipped from V and 4 bases from J, the junction kept 15 bases outside the gene matches. Germline CDR1 SGHKS, CDR2 YYEKEE (reference sequence). CDR3 DNA: TGTGCCAGCAGCCCGACGAGTGGCGGGAGGACCCTCACCGGGGAGCTGTTTTTT. It yields the protein CASSPTSGGRTLTGELFF. Drawing the rest from reference TRBV5-5 and TRBJ2-2, the complete variable domain is DAGVTQSPTHLIKTRGQQVTLRCSPISGHKSVSWYQQVLGQGPQFIFQYYEKEERGRGNFPDRFSARQFPNYSSELNVNALLLGDSALYLCASSPTSGGRTLTGELFFGEGSRLTVL.

This clone was picked up one time. The chain combines TRBV30 with TRBJ2-3; D unresolved. The CDR3 consists of 12 residues. Germline V gives CDR1 GTSNPN, CDR2 SVGIG (reference sequence). V was cut by 0 bases and J by 4 bases, with 5 bases left in between. CDR3 region: CAWSVGADTQYF. CDR3 bases: TGTGCCTGGAGTGTAGGAGCAGATACGCAGTATTTT. The full variable domain, in which reference TRBV30 and TRBJ2-3 provide the parts outside the CDR3, is SQTIHQWPATLVQPVGSPLSLECTVEGTSNPNLYWYRQAAGRGLQLLFYSVGIGQISSEVPQNLSASRPQDRQFILSSKKLLLSDSGFYLCAWSVGADTQYFGPGTRLTVL.

The rearrangement uses TRBV9 and TRBJ2-5, with D possibly matching TRBD1 (6 bases). Per the germline V gene, CDR1 is SGDLS and CDR2 is YYNGEE. Trimming removed 6 bases from V and 1 base from J, with 19 bases in between. The CDR3 totals 16 residues. CDR3 bases: TGTGCCAGCAACCCCGGTTTGGGGGCAATCCAAGAGACCCAGTACTTC. Residues: CASNPGLGAIQETQYF.

The chain is built from TRBV10-3 and TRBJ2-3, with 12 bases fitting TRBD2. The V and J ends lost 6 bases and 1 base, in that order; junction bases with no gene match: 5. Germline V gene data show CDR1 as ENHRY and CDR2 as SYGVKD. This CDR3 is 16 amino acids long. CDR3 nucleotides: TGTGCCATCAGGTCGGGACTAGCGGGCCGCACAGATACGCAGTATTTT. Translating gives CAIRSGLAGRTDTQYF.

This clone was detected only once. This chain joins TRBV25-1 and TRBJ2-7; 7 positions agree with TRBD1. Germline V gene data show CDR1 as MGHDK and CDR2 as SYGVNS. The CDR3 covers 15 residues. Trimming took 1 base from V and 3 from J; bases not matched to a gene: 6. The CDR3 sequence: CASSELSRGLYEQYF. CDR3 in DNA: TGTGCCAGCAGTGAATTGAGTAGGGGGCTCTACGAGCAGTACTTC.

The chain links TRBV5-5 to TRBJ1-1; D gene ambiguous. V lost 0 bases and J lost 7, with 13 bases in between. This CDR3 is 14 amino acids long. Germline CDR1 reads SGHKS; CDR2 reads YYEKEE (reference sequence). This chain's CDR3 is CASSLDSWVLEAFF. CDR3 DNA: TGTGCCAGCAGCTTGGACAGTTGGGTGCTTGAAGCTTTCTTT.

This rearrangement joins TRBV29-1 to TRBJ2-5; TRBD1 matches 10 bases. This CDR3 contains 13 residues. Germline CDR1 SQVTM, CDR2 ANQGSEA. After removal of 8 bases from V and 4 bases from J, the junction contained 7 bases not matched to a gene. The CDR3 DNA reads TGCAGCCCGACAGGGGGCGCGGGAGAGACCCAGTACTTC. This translates into CSPTGGAGETQYF.

By sample share, this clone is medium-sized. J is TRBJ2-5 and V is TRBV7-9, with 8 nucleotides matching TRBD2. Germline CDR1 and CDR2: SEHNR and FQNEAQ (reference sequence). The trim removed 3 bases at V and 2 bases at J, leaving 2 bases unmatched. This CDR3 contains 14 residues. The CDR3 loop is CASSFGGGQETQYF. CDR3 coding DNA: TGTGCCAGCAGCTTTGGCGGGGGGCAAGAGACCCAGTACTTC.

CDR3 in amino acids: CASSLGGFNEQFF. The CDR3 DNA follows: TGTGCCAGCAGCTTAGGAGGGTTCAATGAGCAGTTCTTC. The V and J genes are TRBV7-9 and TRBJ2-1; D is perhaps TRBD2 (5 bases). Trimming shortened V by 1 base and J by 6 bases, and 7 bases separated the two germline ends. Germline CDR1 SEHNR, CDR2 FQNEAQ (reference sequence). CDR3 length: 13 residues. Filled out from reference TRBV7-9 and TRBJ2-1, the complete variable domain reads DTGVSQNPRHKITKRGQNVTFRCDPISEHNRLYWYRQTLGQGPEFLTYFQNEAQLEKSRLLSDRFSAERPKGSFSTLEIQRTEQGDSAMYLCASSLGGFNEQFFGPGTRLTVL.

This clone was seen only once. The V call is TRBV5-1, the J call TRBJ2-1; the D is unclear. The CDR3 is made up of 16 amino acids. In germline, CDR1 is SGHRS, CDR2 YFSETQ. The V end lost 4 bases, the J end lost 0 bases, and 14 bases lay between the germline ends. The CDR3 reads CASSAQAASSYNEQFF. The CDR3 coding sequence is TGCGCCAGCAGCGCCCAAGCAGCTAGCTCCTACAATGAGCAGTTCTTC.